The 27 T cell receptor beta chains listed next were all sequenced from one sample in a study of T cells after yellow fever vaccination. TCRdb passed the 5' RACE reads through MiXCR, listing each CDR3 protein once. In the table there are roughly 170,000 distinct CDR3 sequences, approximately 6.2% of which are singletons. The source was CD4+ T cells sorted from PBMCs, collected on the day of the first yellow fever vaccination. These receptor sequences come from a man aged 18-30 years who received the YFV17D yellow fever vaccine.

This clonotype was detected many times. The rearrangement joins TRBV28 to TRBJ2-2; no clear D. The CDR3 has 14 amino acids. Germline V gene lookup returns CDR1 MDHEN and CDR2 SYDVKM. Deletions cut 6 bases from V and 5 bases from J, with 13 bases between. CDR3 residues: CASSLFSGTGELFF. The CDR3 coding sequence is TGTGCCAGCAGCTTGTTTTCTGGGACCGGGGAGCTGTTTTTT.

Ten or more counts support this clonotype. The CDR3 DNA sequence: TGCGCCAGCAGCCAAGATATTGTTAGAACAGGGCTGGGCACTGAAGCTTTCTTT. It specifies CASSQDIVRTGLGTEAFF. The rearrangement links TRBV4-3 to TRBJ1-1, with D perhaps matching TRBD1 (6 bases). Trimming took 0 bases from V and 4 from J, leaving 21 bases between them. The CDR3 length is 18 residues. The germline gives CDR1 LGHNA, CDR2 YSLEER.

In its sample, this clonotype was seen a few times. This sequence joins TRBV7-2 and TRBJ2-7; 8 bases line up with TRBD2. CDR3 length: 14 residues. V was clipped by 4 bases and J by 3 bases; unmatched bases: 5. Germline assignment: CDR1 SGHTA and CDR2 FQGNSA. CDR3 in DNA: TGTGCCAGCAGCTCTCTAGCGGGCGGCTACGAGCAGTACTTC. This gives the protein CASSSLAGGYEQYF.

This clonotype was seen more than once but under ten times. The CDR3 sequence is CASSQQSGVPYEQYV. The CDR3 nucleotides are TGTGCCAGCAGTCAGCAGTCAGGGGTACCCTACGAGCAGTACGTC. The V gene is TRBV7-6, the J gene TRBJ2-7; D perhaps matches TRBD1 (6 bases). The CDR3 runs 15 residues. V lost 6 bases, J lost 2 bases, and 17 bases lay in between. Looked up from germline, CDR1 is SGHVS and CDR2 is FNYEAQ.

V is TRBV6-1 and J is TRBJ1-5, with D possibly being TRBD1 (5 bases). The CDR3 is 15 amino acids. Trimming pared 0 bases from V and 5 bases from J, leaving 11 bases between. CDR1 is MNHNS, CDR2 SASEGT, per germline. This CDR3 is CASSEARGIYQPQHF. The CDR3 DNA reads TGTGCCAGCAGTGAAGCTCGGGGGATCTATCAGCCCCAGCATTTT.

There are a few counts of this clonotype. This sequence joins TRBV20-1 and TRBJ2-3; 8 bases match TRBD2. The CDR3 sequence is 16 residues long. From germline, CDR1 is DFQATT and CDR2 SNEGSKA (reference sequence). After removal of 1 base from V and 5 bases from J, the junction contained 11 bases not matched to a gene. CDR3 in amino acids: CSARVLSSGAGDTQYF. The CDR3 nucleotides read TGCAGTGCTAGAGTACTAAGTAGCGGGGCCGGAGATACGCAGTATTTT.

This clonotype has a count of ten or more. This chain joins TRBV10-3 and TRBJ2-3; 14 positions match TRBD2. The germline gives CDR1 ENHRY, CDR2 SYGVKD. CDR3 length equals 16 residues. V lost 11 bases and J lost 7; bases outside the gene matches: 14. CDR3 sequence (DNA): TGTGCCGTTCAGGAACCGACTAGCGGGGGGGCAAATACGCAGTATTTT. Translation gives CAVQEPTSGGANTQYF.

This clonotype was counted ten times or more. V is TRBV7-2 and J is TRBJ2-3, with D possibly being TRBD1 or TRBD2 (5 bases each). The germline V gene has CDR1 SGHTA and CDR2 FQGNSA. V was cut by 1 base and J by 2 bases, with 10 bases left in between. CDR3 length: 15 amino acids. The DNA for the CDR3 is TGTGCCAGCAGCTTAGATGGGGGTAACACAGATACGCAGTATTTT. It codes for CASSLDGGNTDTQYF. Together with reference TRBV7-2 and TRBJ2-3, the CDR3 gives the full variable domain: GAGVSQSPSNKVTEKGKDVELRCDPISGHTALYWYRQSLGQGLEFLIYFQGNSAPDKSGLPSDRFSAERTGGSVSTLTIQRTQQEDSAVYLCASSLDGGNTDTQYFGPGTRLTVL.

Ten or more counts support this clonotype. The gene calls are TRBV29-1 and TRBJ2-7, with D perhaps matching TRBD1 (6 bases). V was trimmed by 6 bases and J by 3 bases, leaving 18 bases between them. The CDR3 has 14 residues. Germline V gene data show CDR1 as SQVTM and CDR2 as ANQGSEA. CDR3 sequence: CSVGLGTKFYEQYF. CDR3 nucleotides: TGCAGCGTGGGGCTCGGGACAAAGTTCTACGAGCAGTACTTC.

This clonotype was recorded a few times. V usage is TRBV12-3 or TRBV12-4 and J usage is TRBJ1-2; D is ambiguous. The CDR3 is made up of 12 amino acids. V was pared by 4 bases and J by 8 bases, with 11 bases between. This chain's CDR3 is CASSSYLLGYTF. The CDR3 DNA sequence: TGTGCCAGCAGTTCGTACCTTTTGGGCTACACCTTC.

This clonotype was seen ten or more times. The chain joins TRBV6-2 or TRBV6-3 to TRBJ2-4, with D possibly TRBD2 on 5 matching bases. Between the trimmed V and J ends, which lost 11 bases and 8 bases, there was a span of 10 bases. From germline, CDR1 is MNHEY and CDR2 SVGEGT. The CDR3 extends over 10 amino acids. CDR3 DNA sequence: TGTGCCGCGGGCCGGGACATTCAGTACTTC. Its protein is CAAGRDIQYF.

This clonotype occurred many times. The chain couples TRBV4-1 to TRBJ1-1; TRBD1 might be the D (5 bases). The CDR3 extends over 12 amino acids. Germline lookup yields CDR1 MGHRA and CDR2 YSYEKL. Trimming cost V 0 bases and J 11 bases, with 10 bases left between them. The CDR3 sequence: CASSQEGAGAFF. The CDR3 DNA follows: TGCGCCAGCAGCCAAGAAGGGGCTGGCGCTTTCTTT.

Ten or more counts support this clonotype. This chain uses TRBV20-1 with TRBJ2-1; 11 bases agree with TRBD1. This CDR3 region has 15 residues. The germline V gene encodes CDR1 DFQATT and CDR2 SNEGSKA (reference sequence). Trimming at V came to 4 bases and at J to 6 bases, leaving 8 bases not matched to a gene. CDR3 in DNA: TGCAGTGCTACAACCGGGACAGGGGGTTCCAATGAGCAGTTCTTC. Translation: CSATTGTGGSNEQFF.

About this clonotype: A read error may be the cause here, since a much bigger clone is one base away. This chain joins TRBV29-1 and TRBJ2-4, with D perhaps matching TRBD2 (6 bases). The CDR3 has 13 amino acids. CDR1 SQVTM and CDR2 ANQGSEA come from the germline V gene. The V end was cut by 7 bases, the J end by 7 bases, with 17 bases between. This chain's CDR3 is CSAEGGHCNIQYF. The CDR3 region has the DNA TGCAGCGCAGAGGGAGGACATTGTAACATTCAGTACTTC.

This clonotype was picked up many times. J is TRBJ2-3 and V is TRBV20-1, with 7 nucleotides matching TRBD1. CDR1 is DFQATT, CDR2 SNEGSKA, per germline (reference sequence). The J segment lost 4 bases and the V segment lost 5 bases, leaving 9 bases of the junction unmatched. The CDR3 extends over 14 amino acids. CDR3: CSALDREVADTQYF. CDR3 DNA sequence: TGCAGTGCTCTTGACAGGGAAGTTGCAGATACGCAGTATTTT.

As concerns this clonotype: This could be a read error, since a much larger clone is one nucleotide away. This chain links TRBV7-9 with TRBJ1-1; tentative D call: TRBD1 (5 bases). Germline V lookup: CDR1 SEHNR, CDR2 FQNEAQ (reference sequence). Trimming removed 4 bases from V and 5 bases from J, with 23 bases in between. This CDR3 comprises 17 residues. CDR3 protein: CASSSWGRRWRDTEAFF. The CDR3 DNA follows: TGTGCCAGCAGCTCCTGGGGGAGGAGGTGGCGGGATACTGAAGCTTTCTTT.

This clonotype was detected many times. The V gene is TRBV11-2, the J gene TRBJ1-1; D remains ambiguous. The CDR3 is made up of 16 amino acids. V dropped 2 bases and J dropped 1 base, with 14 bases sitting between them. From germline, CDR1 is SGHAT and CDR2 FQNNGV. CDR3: CASSLTVGVGNTEAFF. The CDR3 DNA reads TGTGCCAGCAGCTTAACAGTCGGCGTGGGGAACACTGAAGCTTTCTTT.

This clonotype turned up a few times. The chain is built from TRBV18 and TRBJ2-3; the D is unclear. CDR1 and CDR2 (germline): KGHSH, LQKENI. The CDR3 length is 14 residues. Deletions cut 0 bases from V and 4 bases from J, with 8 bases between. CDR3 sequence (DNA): TGTGCCAGCTCACCACCGGCACTACCAGATACGCAGTATTTT. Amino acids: CASSPPALPDTQYF.

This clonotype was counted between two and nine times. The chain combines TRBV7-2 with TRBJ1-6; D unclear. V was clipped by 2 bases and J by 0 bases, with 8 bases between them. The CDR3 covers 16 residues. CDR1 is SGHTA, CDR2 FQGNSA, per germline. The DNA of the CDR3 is TGTGCCAGCAGCTTACGGCAGAGCTCCTATAATTCACCCCTCCACTTT. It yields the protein CASSLRQSSYNSPLHF.

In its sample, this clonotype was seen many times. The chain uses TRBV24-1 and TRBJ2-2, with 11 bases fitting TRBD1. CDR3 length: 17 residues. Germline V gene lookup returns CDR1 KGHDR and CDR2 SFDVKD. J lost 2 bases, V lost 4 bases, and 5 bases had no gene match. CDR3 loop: CATSDPRTGGNTGELFF. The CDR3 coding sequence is TGTGCCACCAGTGACCCTCGGACAGGGGGCAACACCGGGGAGCTGTTTTTT.

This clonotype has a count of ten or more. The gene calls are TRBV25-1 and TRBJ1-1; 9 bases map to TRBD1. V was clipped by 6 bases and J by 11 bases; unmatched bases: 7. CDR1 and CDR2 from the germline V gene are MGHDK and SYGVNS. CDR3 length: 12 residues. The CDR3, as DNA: TGTGCCAGCAGACAGGGGGCGCGAGGGGCTTTCTTT. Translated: CASRQGARGAFF.

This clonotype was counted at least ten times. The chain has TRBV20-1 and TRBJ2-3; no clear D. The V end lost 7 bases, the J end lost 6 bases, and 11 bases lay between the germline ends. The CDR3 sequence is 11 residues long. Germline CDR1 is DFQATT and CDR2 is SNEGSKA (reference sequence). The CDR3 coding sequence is TGCAGTGTACTGAATGGTGATACGCAGTATTTT. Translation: CSVLNGDTQYF.

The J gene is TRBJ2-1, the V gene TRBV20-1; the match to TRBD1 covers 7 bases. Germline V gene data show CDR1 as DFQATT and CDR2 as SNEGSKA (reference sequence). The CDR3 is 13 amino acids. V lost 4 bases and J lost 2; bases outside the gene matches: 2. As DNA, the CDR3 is TGCAGTGCTACTGGGACAGCCTACAATGAGCAGTTCTTC. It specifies CSATGTAYNEQFF.

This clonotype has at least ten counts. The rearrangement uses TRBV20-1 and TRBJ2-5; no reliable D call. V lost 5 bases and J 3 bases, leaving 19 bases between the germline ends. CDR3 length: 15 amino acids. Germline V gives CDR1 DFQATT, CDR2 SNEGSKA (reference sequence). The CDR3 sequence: CSAGPLPVKEETQYF. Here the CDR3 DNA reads TGCAGTGCTGGGCCCCTGCCAGTGAAAGAAGAGACCCAGTACTTC.

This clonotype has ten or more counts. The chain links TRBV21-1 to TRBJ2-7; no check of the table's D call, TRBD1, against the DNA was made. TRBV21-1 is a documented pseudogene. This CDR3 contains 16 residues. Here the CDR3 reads CASSKVKGQSSYEQYV. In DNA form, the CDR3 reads TGTGCCAGCAGCAAAGTCAAGGGACAGAGCTCCTACGAGCAGTACGTC.

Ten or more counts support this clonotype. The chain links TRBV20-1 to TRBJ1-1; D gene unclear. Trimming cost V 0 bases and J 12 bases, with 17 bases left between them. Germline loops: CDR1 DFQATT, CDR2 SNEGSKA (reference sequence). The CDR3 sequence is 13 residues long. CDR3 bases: TGCAGTGCTAGAGATGAAGGAGGGTTGTCGACTTTCTTT. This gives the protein CSARDEGGLSTFF.

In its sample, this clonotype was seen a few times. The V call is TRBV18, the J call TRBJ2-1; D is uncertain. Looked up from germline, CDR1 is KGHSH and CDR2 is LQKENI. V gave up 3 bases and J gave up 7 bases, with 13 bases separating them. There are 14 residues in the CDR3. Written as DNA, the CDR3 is TGTGCCAGCTCACCGGGATCTCAGACAAATGAGCAGTTCTTC. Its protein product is CASSPGSQTNEQFF.